One TCR beta chain is described in this entry. This sample was included in a study of technical replicates of blood from a few donors. Some clones are missing from TCRdb's copy, which holds only in-frame ones; the method was immunoSEQ multiplex PCR. Among some 60,000 clones listed, around nine tenths were seen once. CDR1 SEHNR and CDR2 FQNEAQ come from the germline V gene (reference sequence). V lost 0 bases and J lost 3, with 16 bases in between. The CDR3 has 17 amino acids. The chain couples TRBV7-9 to TRBJ2-3; D possibly corresponds to TRBD2 (5 bases). Sequenced sample: PBMCs. This receptor was taken from a human donor in good health. Some clones in this sample may be carry-over from other donors' samples. The CDR3: CASSLAFLAELTDTQYF. In DNA, the CDR3 is TGTGCCAGCAGCTTAGCATTCCTAGCAGAGTTAACAGATACGCAGTATTTT.